This TCR beta chain was retrieved from a study of identical twins (dated by TCRdb to 2016 to 2017). Describing the broader study: TCR alpha and beta repertoires from monozygotic twins, unrelated adults of various ages and cord blood were deep-sequenced to test whether fetal clonotypes persist. Replicate twin experiments were performed at different times using different library preparation protocols to rule out contamination. Points the paper makes about the study in general: Zero-insertion analyses could be partly confounded by invariant T cells such as MAIT and iNKT, though diverse VJ usage argued against such confounding for most clonotypes. A weaker excess of twin sharing was found in beta out-of-frame sequences because the signal-to-noise ratio was lowered by fewer shared sequences. Out-of-frame TCR alpha sequences shared between twins showed an excess of low generation-probability sequences compared with coincidental sharing between unrelated individuals. Abundant cord blood beta clonotypes carried fewer insertions; young adult naive repertoires showed a weaker similar trend, while memory repertoires showed none. In monozygotic twins, out-of-frame TCR alpha sharing was systematically underestimated by recombination models, although the models agreed with sharing between unrelated individuals. Because the same donors could not be followed over many years, the conclusions depended on cross-sectional statistical analysis.

Every donor in the study was a healthy Caucasian. Three pairs of female monozygotic twins, all aged roughly 18 to 29 years, made up the twin cohort. CD4+ and CD8+ T cell populations were isolated with positive isolation kits from Invitrogen. Libraries came from 5' RACE. The instrument given in TCRdb is Illumina HiSeq 2000. A universal primer binding site was introduced by template switching, and a unique molecular identifier was present in the final cDNA, enabling accurate counting of TCR cDNA molecules. Specific primers in the conserved constant-segment region were used to synthesize first-strand cDNA for TCR alpha and beta chains. To control for contamination, every cDNA library was double barcoded, receiving both a SMART-Mk sample barcode and Illumina barcodes. Two successive PCR steps introduced TruSeq adapter sequences along with Illumina sample barcodes. TCR alpha and beta cDNA libraries were sequenced on the Illumina HiSeq platform with custom primers. Per the source publication's procedure: MiGEC was used to process raw reads and extract unique molecular identifiers, and MiXCR was used to find CDR3 positions. For each individual, recombination models were inferred using an EM algorithm with the repgenHMM and IGoR tools. Shared clonotype analysis was performed with the tcR package in R, normalizing sharing by the product of cloneset sizes. To study raw recombination without the effects of thymic and clonal selection, out-of-frame nonproductive sequences were analyzed. The public sequencing data were trimmed at Q25 with fastp and processed into clonotypes with MiXCR by TCRdb, which kept only in-frame beta chains. Each record represents a unique CDR3 protein, reported with the most common genes and DNA among its rows. TCRdb, not the original authors, processed these V and J calls. In this sample the table shows around 250,000 distinct CDR3 sequences, roughly 8.7% of which occur a single time. Less than 4% of the sample belongs to the ten largest clones.

Many counts were recorded for this clonotype. Its antigen has not been determined. Base qualities were left out, and no much larger clone turns up one base away. CDR1 SQVTM and CDR2 ANQGSEA were looked up in the germline V gene. Measured from the cysteine to the phenylalanine, the CDR3 is 14 residues long. The read is trimmed to its CDR3 DNA, 42 bases read in frame from base 1. V is reduced by 5 bases and J by 4 bases, leaving a spacing of 15 bases between them. These same records also appear under a second study, on yellow fever vaccine responses in identical twins. The second study's paper adds: The T cell response to vaccination in identical twins was reported by the authors to appear partly convergent and partly personalized. Focusing on identical twins, the study followed the T cell clones that responded to the vaccine, and did so with precision.

The sample consisted of CD8+ T cells sorted from blood. The V gene is TRBV29-1 and the J gene is TRBJ2-1; the D gene identity is not certain. This TCR derives from a woman between 18 and 29 years old in good health. The CDR3 in this case is CSVTTPQKYNEQFF. Here is the DNA: TGCAGCGTTACAACACCTCAAAAATACAATGAGCAGTTCTTC.